The sequence of this T cell receptor (beta chain) was determined in a study of blood T cells in healthy people across ages. Findings and caveats of the study: More naive CD4+ cells and higher diversity were found in long-lived than in aged donors.

Trimming left V 5 bases short and J 6 bases short, with 17 bases between. Germline-derived CDR1 and CDR2 are DFQATT and SNEGSKA (reference sequence). This CDR3 contains 14 residues. Then a second PCR, running about 6 to 11 cycles, was carried out with a sample-barcoded 5' primer and a J-beta primer mix. Via MiXCR, TCRdb re-called the 5' RACE reads, giving one row per CDR3 protein. There are 1.5 million or so distinct CDR3 sequences in the sample; 40% to 45% occur only once, and over 3.5% lies in the top ten. In regard to this clonotype: The antigen is not known.

The chain joins TRBV20-1 to TRBJ2-1; D possibly uses TRBD1 or TRBD2 (5 bases each). The specimen was blood. The clonotype comes from a woman younger than 35 in good health. CDR3 sequence: CSAQGTTKTNEQFF. The CDR3 nucleotides are TGCAGTGCTCAAGGGACGACGAAGACCAATGAGCAGTTCTTC.